The 30 T cell receptor beta chains presented below share a single source sample, sequenced in a study of CD8 T cells in ankylosing spondylitis. Points from the study as a whole: For ankylosing spondylitis blood, a TCR beta motif of under ten highly homologous variants appeared characteristic.

These receptors' antigens are unknown. Via MiXCR, TCRdb re-called the 5' RACE reads, giving one row per CDR3 protein. The sample yields hundreds of thousands of distinct CDR3 sequences, 10% to 15% seen once. Sequencing used blood, either unsorted or a sorted T cell fraction (not recorded which). Source of these receptors: a male donor with ankylosing spondylitis.

V gene TRBV27 combines with J gene TRBJ2-4, with TRBD2 as a possible D gene (6 bases). Per the germline V gene, CDR1 is MNHEY and CDR2 is SMNVEV (reference sequence). Trimming stripped 5 bases from V and 4 bases from J, with 15 bases between. The CDR3 totals 15 residues. The CDR3: CASSRSSGGKNIQYF. CDR3 sequence (DNA): TGTGCCAGCAGTAGGAGCTCCGGGGGAAAAAACATTCAGTACTTC.

The rearrangement links TRBV5-1 to TRBJ1-1, with a possible D match to TRBD1 (6 bases). CDR1 and CDR2 (germline): SGHRS, YFSETQ. The CDR3 contains 13 residues. Deletions cut 2 bases from V and 7 bases from J, with 12 bases between. CDR3 sequence (DNA): TGCGCCAGCAGCTTAGGGGGGCGGGATGAAGCTTTCTTT. Its translation: CASSLGGRDEAFF.

The rearrangement links TRBV20-1 to TRBJ1-5, with TRBD1 matching 11 bases. CDR3 length: 15 amino acids. Germline V gene sequence: CDR1 DFQATT, CDR2 SNEGSKA (reference sequence). V shed 2 bases, J shed 3 bases, and the junction held 3 bases outside the gene matches. The CDR3 region has the DNA TGCAGTGCTAGATCGGACAGGGGGCTCAATCAGCCCCAGCATTTT. Amino acids: CSARSDRGLNQPQHF.

The gene calls are TRBV30 and TRBJ1-5; TRBD1 is a possible D gene (6 bases). V lost 5 bases and J 5 bases, leaving 13 bases between the germline ends. Per germline, CDR1 GTSNPN and CDR2 SVGIG (reference sequence). This CDR3 comprises 13 residues. The DNA of the CDR3 is TGTGCCTGGTCCCCCAGGGGAGATCAGCCCCAGCATTTT. Its protein is CAWSPRGDQPQHF.

This clonotype has just one count. The rearrangement uses TRBV6-5 and TRBJ1-5; possible D gene TRBD1, 6 bases. Germline V gives CDR1 MNHEY, CDR2 SVGAGI. This CDR3 is built from 15 residues. The V end lost 2 bases, the J end lost 2 bases, and 10 bases lay between the germline ends. The CDR3 coding sequence is TGTGCCAGCAGTTACGGATGGGGGCGCAATCAGCCCCAGCATTTT. Protein: CASSYGWGRNQPQHF.

In its sample, this clonotype was seen many times. The chain joins TRBV29-1 to TRBJ2-1; D is undetermined. Trimming took off 3 bases at V and 0 bases at J, with 12 bases between the two ends. Germline-derived CDR1 and CDR2 are SQVTM and ANQGSEA. This CDR3 region has 15 residues. In nucleotides, the CDR3 is TGCAGCGTTGATTTGGACGCCAGCTCCTACAATGAGCAGTTCTTC. This translates into CSVDLDASSYNEQFF.

This chain joins TRBV10-3 and TRBJ2-5; the D call may be TRBD1 or TRBD2 (5 bases each). Germline V lookup: CDR1 ENHRY, CDR2 SYGVKD. Between the trimmed V and J ends, which lost 6 bases and 7 bases, there was a span of 15 bases. The CDR3 contains 13 residues. CDR3 in amino acids: CAISEGLAGTQYF. DNA of the CDR3: TGTGCCATCAGCGAGGGGCTAGCAGGGACCCAGTACTTC.

The V and J genes are TRBV25-1 and TRBJ2-1; 7 bases line up with TRBD1. Unmatched junction bases numbered 6, after V lost 3 bases and J lost 4 bases. Germline CDR1 and CDR2: MGHDK and SYGVNS. The CDR3 spans 15 residues. The DNA for the CDR3 is TGTGCCAGCAGTGAGCCGGGACAGCTTTACAATGAGCAGTTCTTC. Its protein product is CASSEPGQLYNEQFF.

This chain uses TRBV5-1 with TRBJ2-5; 10 nucleotides line up with TRBD2. The V segment lost 4 bases and the J segment 1 base; nucleotides outside the gene matches: 10. Germline V lookup: CDR1 SGHRS, CDR2 YFSETQ. CDR3 size: 17 residues. The CDR3 nucleotides read TGCGCCAGCAGCCCCTTATATGGACTAGCGGTCCAAGAGACCCAGTACTTC. Translated: CASSPLYGLAVQETQYF.

This clonotype was found many times. The chain joins TRBV6-2 or TRBV6-3 to TRBJ2-1; either TRBD1 or TRBD2 may supply D (5 bases each). CDR1 is MNHEY and CDR2 is SVGEGT in the germline V gene. The V end lost 6 bases, the J end lost 4 bases, and 10 bases lay between the germline ends. CDR3 size: 13 residues. As DNA, the CDR3 is TGTGCCAGCAGCGAGCGGACATACAATGAGCAGTTCTTC. Residues: CASSERTYNEQFF.

The V gene is TRBV4-3, the J gene TRBJ2-7; tentatively, D is TRBD1 or TRBD2 (5 bases each). Germline V lookup: CDR1 LGHNA, CDR2 YSLEER. The CDR3 is 15 amino acids. Trimming pared 1 base from V and 3 bases from J, leaving 13 bases between. The CDR3 region is CASSQVGAPGYEQYF. CDR3 in DNA: TGCGCCAGCAGCCAAGTCGGGGCCCCTGGCTACGAGCAGTACTTC.

This clonotype turned up a few times. The chain couples TRBV6-1 to TRBJ2-1; 8 bases are shared with TRBD1. Germline V gene lookup returns CDR1 MNHNS and CDR2 SASEGT. There are 14 residues in the CDR3. V lost 6 bases, J lost 2 bases, and 3 bases stayed unmatched. CDR3 amino acids: CASRFRGPYNEQFF. CDR3 in DNA: TGTGCCAGCAGATTCAGGGGGCCCTACAATGAGCAGTTCTTC.

The J gene is TRBJ2-1, the V gene TRBV20-1; no clear D gene. Trimming cost V 6 bases and J 3 bases, with 18 bases left between them. CDR1 is DFQATT, CDR2 SNEGSKA, per germline (reference sequence). The length of the CDR3 is 15 residues. CDR3 loop: CSAVQPTYGYNEQFF. The CDR3 region has the DNA TGCAGTGCCGTCCAACCTACCTATGGCTACAATGAGCAGTTCTTC.

There are a few counts of this clonotype. The chain combines TRBV6-1 with TRBJ1-2; 11 nucleotides match TRBD1. V trimming: 8 bases; J trimming: 6 bases; junction bases outside the gene matches: 17. The CDR3 contains 17 residues. Germline CDR1 reads MNHNS; CDR2 reads SASEGT. In DNA form, the CDR3 reads TGTGCCAGCTCCTCTTCGACACCCGGGACAGGGGGACATGGCTACACCTTC. It is translated as CASSSSTPGTGGHGYTF.

The chain uses TRBV9 and TRBJ1-1; D is uncertain. Trimming cost V 7 bases and J 8 bases, with 24 bases left between them. CDR3 length: 15 amino acids. The germline V gene encodes CDR1 SGDLS and CDR2 YYNGEE. The CDR3 protein is CASGSPPESPLEAFF. CDR3 sequence (DNA): TGTGCCAGCGGGAGTCCTCCCGAATCTCCGTTAGAAGCTTTCTTT. The full variable domain, completed using reference TRBV9 and TRBJ1-1, is DSGVTQTPKHLITATGQRVTLRCSPRSGDLSVYWYQQSLDQGLQFLIQYYNGEERAKGNILERFSAQQFPDLHSELNLSSLELGDSALYFCASGSPPESPLEAFFGQGTRLTVV.

This clonotype has a count of ten or more. The genes are TRBV20-1 and TRBJ2-3; D might be TRBD1 (5 bases). The germline V gene encodes CDR1 DFQATT and CDR2 SNEGSKA (reference sequence). The CDR3 spans 13 residues. The V and J ends lost 1 base and 8 bases respectively, with 13 bases between them. The CDR3 DNA is TGCAGTGCTAGAGCGGCGGCCCAGGGTACGCAGTATTTT. Translated: CSARAAAQGTQYF.

This clonotype was observed a few times. This chain connects TRBV2 to TRBJ2-1; 10 bases line up with TRBD2. This CDR3 is built from 16 residues. CDR1 SNHLY and CDR2 FYNNEI come from the germline V gene. With 1 base clipped from V and 7 bases from J, the junction kept 7 bases outside the gene matches. The CDR3 reads CASSEELGSGGNEQFF. The CDR3 DNA follows: TGTGCCAGCAGTGAAGAACTAGGTAGCGGGGGGAATGAGCAGTTCTTC. The variable domain in full, with the rest retrieved from reference TRBV2 and TRBJ2-1, is EPEVTQTPSHQVTQMGQEVILRCVPISNHLYFYWYRQILGQKVEFLVSFYNNEISEKSEIFDDQFSVERPDGSNFTLKIRSTKLEDSAMYFCASSEELGSGGNEQFFGPGTRLTVL.

The genes are TRBV18 and TRBJ2-3, with D possibly being TRBD2 (5 bases). CDR1 KGHSH and CDR2 LQKENI come from the germline V gene. CDR3 length: 13 residues. Trimming pared 2 bases from V and 6 bases from J, leaving 9 bases between. The DNA of the CDR3 is TGTGCCAGCTCACCAAGACGAGGGGATACGCAGTATTTT. This encodes CASSPRRGDTQYF.

V usage is TRBV5-1 and J usage is TRBJ1-1, with D perhaps matching TRBD1 (5 bases). V was pared by 0 bases and J by 7 bases, with 13 bases between. Germline V gives CDR1 SGHRS, CDR2 YFSETQ. This CDR3 spans 14 amino acids. Written as DNA, the CDR3 is TGCGCCAGCAGCTTGGGAGGGGCGGGCAGTGAAGCTTTCTTT. The encoded protein is CASSLGGAGSEAFF.

This clonotype has a count of ten or more. CDR3 amino acids: CSALLGNTIYF. The CDR3 DNA follows: TGCAGCGCCTTACTTGGAAACACCATATATTTT. J is TRBJ1-3 and V is TRBV29-1; D unresolved. The V gene's germline CDR1 is SQVTM and CDR2 ANQGSEA. This CDR3 region has 11 residues. V was shortened by 7 bases and J by 3 bases, with 7 bases between the two germline ends.

This clonotype was observed a few times. V and J are TRBV6-1 and TRBJ2-7, with D perhaps being TRBD1 or TRBD2 (5 bases each). The ends were cut back, 4 bases at V and 2 bases at J, with 12 bases in the middle. The CDR3 loop spans 14 amino acids. Germline CDR1 and CDR2: MNHNS and SASEGT. In DNA form, the CDR3 reads TGTGCCAGCAGTGTTTGGGGGAAAACCTACGAGCAGTACTTC. This encodes CASSVWGKTYEQYF.

This clonotype was counted a few times. Here the CDR3 DNA reads TGTGCCAGCAGTTACCCCGGGACCACCTACGAGCAGTACTTC. Protein sequence: CASSYPGTTYEQYF. The rearrangement uses TRBV6-2 or TRBV6-3 and TRBJ2-7; D could derive from TRBD1 or TRBD2 (5 bases each). Germline-derived CDR1 and CDR2 are MNHEY and SVGEGT. Trimming stripped 2 bases from V and 2 bases from J, with 10 bases between. The CDR3 covers 14 residues.

The V call is TRBV11-3, the J call TRBJ2-1; 7 positions match TRBD2. The length of the CDR3 is 17 residues. V shed 4 bases and J 7 bases; nucleotides not matched to a gene: 16. Per germline, CDR1 SGHNT and CDR2 YENEEA. DNA of the CDR3: TGTGCCAGCAGCTCGGGGGGTGTGTCGCCTGCGGGGAATGAGCAGTTCTTC. Encoded protein: CASSSGGVSPAGNEQFF.

A few counts support this clonotype. CDR3 bases: TGTGCCAGCAGTTTTTCCCAGGGTAGCACAGATACGCAGTATTTT. Translated: CASSFSQGSTDTQYF. The chain joins TRBV28 to TRBJ2-3, with D perhaps TRBD1 (5 bases). This CDR3 region has 15 residues. Trimming took 3 bases from V and 0 from J, leaving 10 bases between them. Germline V gene data show CDR1 as MDHEN and CDR2 as SYDVKM.

This clonotype was picked up a small number of times. V usage is TRBV18 and J usage is TRBJ2-7; no reliable D call. This CDR3 comprises 13 residues. In germline, CDR1 is KGHSH, CDR2 LQKENI. V lost 2 bases to trimming and J lost 4 bases, with 9 bases between them. The CDR3 region is CASSPIRVYEQYF. In DNA, the CDR3 is TGTGCCAGCTCACCAATTCGCGTTTACGAGCAGTACTTC. The variable domain in full, with the rest retrieved from reference TRBV18 and TRBJ2-7, is NAGVMQNPRHLVRRRGQEARLRCSPMKGHSHVYWYRQLPEEGLKFMVYLQKENIIDESGMPKERFSAEFPKEGPSILRIQQVVRGDSAAYFCASSPIRVYEQYFGPGTRLTVT.

This clonotype was picked up a small number of times. The V gene is TRBV5-1, the J gene TRBJ2-5; no firm D call. V lost 0 bases and J 5 bases, leaving 14 bases between the germline ends. The CDR3 length is 15 residues. Germline loops: CDR1 SGHRS, CDR2 YFSETQ. CDR3 DNA: TGCGCCAGCAGCTTGGATTCCGCGGCTTGGGAGACCCAGTACTTC. This translates into CASSLDSAAWETQYF.

This clonotype was observed a few times. This chain joins TRBV20-1 and TRBJ2-7; tentative D call: TRBD2 (5 bases). CDR3 length: 14 amino acids. CDR1 and CDR2 from the germline V gene are DFQATT and SNEGSKA (reference sequence). Trimming removed 6 bases from V and 0 bases from J, with 15 bases in between. CDR3 sequence (DNA): TGCAGTGCCCCTAAACGGAGGAGCTCCTACGAGCAGTACTTC. It translates to CSAPKRRSSYEQYF.

About this clonotype: One end of the junction varies from germline; a read error may be responsible. CDR3 DNA: TGCAGTGCTAGAGATCCCCGTATCTCCTCCGAGCAGTACTTC. Translated, it gives CSARDPRISSEQYF. The rearrangement uses TRBV20-1 and TRBJ2-7; D is unclear. The CDR3 sequence is 14 residues long. Per the germline V gene, CDR1 is DFQATT and CDR2 is SNEGSKA (reference sequence).

The chain couples TRBV3-1 to TRBJ2-3; TRBD1 agrees at 7 bases. Germline lookup yields CDR1 LGHDT and CDR2 YNNKEL (reference sequence). The CDR3 is made up of 14 amino acids. The ends lost 1 base at V and 5 bases at J; junction bases unmatched: 3. CDR3 sequence (DNA): TGTGCCAGCAGCCAAGTGACAGGGCTAGATACGCAGTATTTT. Encoded protein: CASSQVTGLDTQYF.

This clonotype has a count of ten or more. The chain carries TRBV12-3 or TRBV12-4 and TRBJ1-5, with 8 bases aligning to TRBD1. This CDR3 region has 14 residues. The junction had 5 bases not matched to a gene; V was cut back by 5 bases and J by 5 bases. The CDR3 spells CASSVGTGDQPQHF. CDR3 coding DNA: TGTGCCAGCAGTGTCGGGACAGGAGATCAGCCCCAGCATTTT.